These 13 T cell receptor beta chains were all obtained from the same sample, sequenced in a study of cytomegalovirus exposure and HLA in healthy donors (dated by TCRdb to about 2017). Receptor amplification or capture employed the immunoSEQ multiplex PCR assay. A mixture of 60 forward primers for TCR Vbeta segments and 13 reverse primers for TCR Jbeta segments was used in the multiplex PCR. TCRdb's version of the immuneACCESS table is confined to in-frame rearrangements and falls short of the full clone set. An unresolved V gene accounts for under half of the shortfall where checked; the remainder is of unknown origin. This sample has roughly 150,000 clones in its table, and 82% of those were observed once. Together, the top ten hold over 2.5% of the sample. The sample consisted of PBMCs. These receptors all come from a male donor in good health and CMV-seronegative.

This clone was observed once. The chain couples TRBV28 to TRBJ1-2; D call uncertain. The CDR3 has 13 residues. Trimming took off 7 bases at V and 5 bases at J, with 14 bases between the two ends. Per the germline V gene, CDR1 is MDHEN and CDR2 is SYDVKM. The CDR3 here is CASTPPYYYGYTF. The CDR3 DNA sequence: TGTGCCAGCACCCCCCCGTACTATTATGGCTACACCTTC.

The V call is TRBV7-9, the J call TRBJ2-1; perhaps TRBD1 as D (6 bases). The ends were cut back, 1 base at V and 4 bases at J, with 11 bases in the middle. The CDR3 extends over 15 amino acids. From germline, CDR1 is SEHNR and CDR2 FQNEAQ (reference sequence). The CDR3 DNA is TGTGCCAGCAGCTTAGGGACAGCTATATACAATGAGCAGTTCTTC. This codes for CASSLGTAIYNEQFF.

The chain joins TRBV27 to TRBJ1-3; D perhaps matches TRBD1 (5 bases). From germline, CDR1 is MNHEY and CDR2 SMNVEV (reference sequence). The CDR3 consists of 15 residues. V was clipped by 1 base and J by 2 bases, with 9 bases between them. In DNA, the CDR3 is TGTGCCAGCAGTTTATGGGGGGATCCTGGAAACACCATATATTTT. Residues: CASSLWGDPGNTIYF.

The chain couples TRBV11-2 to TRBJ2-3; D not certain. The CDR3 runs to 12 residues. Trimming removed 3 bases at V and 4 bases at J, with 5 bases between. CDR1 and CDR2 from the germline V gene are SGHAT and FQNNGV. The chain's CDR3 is CASSFLADTQYF. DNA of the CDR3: TGTGCCAGCAGCTTTTTAGCAGATACGCAGTATTTT.

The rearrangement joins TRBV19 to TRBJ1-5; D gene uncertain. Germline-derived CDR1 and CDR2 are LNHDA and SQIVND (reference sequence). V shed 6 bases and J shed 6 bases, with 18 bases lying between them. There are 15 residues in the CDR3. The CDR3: CASSESAGSGQPQHF. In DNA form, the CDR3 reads TGTGCCAGTAGCGAGAGTGCGGGTTCGGGTCAGCCCCAGCATTTT.

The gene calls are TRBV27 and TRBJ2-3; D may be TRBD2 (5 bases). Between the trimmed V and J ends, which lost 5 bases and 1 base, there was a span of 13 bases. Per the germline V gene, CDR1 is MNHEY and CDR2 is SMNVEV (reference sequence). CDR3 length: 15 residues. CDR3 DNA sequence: TGTGCCAGCAGTGAACTAGGCTGGGGCACAGATACGCAGTATTTT. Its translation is CASSELGWGTDTQYF.

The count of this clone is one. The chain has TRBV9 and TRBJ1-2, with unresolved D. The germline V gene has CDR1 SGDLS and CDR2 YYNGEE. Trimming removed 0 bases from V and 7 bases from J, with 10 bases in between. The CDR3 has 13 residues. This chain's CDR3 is CASSVGPRGGYTF. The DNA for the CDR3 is TGTGCCAGCAGCGTAGGTCCCCGGGGTGGCTACACCTTC. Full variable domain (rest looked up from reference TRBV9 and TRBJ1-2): DSGVTQTPKHLITATGQRVTLRCSPRSGDLSVYWYQQSLDQGLQFLIQYYNGEERAKGNILERFSAQQFPDLHSELNLSSLELGDSALYFCASSVGPRGGYTFGSGTRLTVV.

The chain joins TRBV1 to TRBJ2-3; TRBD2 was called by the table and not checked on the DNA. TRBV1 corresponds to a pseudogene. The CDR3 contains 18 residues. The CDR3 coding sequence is TGCACCAGCAGCCCGAAGGCGGGAGCGACTGATAGCACAGATACGCAGTATTTT. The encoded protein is CTSSPKAGATDSTDTQYF.

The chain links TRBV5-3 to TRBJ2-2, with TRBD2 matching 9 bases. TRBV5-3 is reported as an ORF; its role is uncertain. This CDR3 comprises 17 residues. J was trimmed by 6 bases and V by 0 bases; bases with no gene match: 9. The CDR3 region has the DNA TGTGCCAGAAGCTTGGGCGACCTAGCGGGACTCGCCGGGGAGCTGTTTTTT. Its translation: CARSLGDLAGLAGELFF.

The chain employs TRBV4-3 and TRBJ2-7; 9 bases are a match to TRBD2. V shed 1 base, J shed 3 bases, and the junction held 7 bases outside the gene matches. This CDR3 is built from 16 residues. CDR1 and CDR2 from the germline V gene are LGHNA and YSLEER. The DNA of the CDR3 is TGCGCCAGCAGCCAAGGAGTAGCGGGGGAAGGCTACGAGCAGTACTTC. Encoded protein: CASSQGVAGEGYEQYF.

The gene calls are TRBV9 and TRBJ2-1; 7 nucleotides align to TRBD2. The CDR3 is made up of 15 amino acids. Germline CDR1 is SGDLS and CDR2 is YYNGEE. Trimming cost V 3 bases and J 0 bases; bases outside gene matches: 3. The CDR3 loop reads CASSESGVSYNEQFF. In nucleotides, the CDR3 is TGTGCCAGCAGCGAGAGCGGGGTCTCCTACAATGAGCAGTTCTTC.

In DNA form, the CDR3 reads TGTGCCAGCAGGTACAGGGGGAACACTGAAGCTTTCTTT. Its translation: CASRYRGNTEAFF. The rearrangement uses TRBV25-1 and TRBJ1-1; 7 bases match TRBD1. With 6 bases clipped from V and 1 base from J, the junction kept 2 bases outside the gene matches. Germline assignment: CDR1 MGHDK and CDR2 SYGVNS. This CDR3 spans 13 amino acids.

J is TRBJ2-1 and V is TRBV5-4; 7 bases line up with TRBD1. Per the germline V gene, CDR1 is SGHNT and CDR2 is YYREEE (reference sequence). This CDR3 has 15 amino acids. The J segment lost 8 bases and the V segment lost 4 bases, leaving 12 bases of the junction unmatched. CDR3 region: CASSRSTGNLDEQFF. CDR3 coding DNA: TGTGCCAGCAGCCGCTCGACAGGGAACCTCGATGAGCAGTTCTTC.